The rows below give T cell receptor beta chains drawn from one sample of a study of beta chain features in type 1 diabetes. Clones were sequenced by immunoSEQ multiplex PCR, and TCRdb holds only the in-frame ones, with some missing. This sample has almost 350,000 clones; 8% occur once, and the top ten carry around 0.44%. The material sequenced was central memory CD4+ T cells from blood. The receptor set was obtained from a woman in her late teens or twenties in good health. Both conserved end residues are part of each CDR3. Only part of the rows carry a size: once, few, many, or a class if the clone is expanded.

cdr3_aa cdr3_length v_call clone_size j_call
CASTGRGGSNQPQHF 15 TRBV2 few TRBJ1-5
CASSLTATNEKLFF 14 TRBV7-2 few TRBJ1-4
CASTPSRGSNEQFF 14 TRBV19 medium-sized TRBJ2-1
CASSDRGHNTDTQYF 15 TRBV6-1 once TRBJ2-3
CSATGTGYNEQFF 13 TRBV29-1 few TRBJ2-1
CASSQAGSHNEQFF 14 TRBV4-3 NA TRBJ2-1
CASSGQNSYEQYF 13 TRBV5-1 NA TRBJ2-7
CASSPGQGYGYTF 13 TRBV7-9 NA TRBJ1-2
CASSQGTSGSSYNEQFF 17 TRBV4-3 NA TRBJ2-1
CATKWDIRAQPQHF 14 TRBV19 few TRBJ1-5
CASSRGRGGNTEAFF 15 TRBV18 many TRBJ1-1
CASSARDRGYYGYTF 15 TRBV27 few TRBJ1-2
CASIGLEAGIYEQYF 15 TRBV11-2 NA TRBJ2-7
CASSVVAGMYNEQFF 15 TRBV9 few TRBJ2-1
CASSLYGGRRGYTF 14 TRBV27 few TRBJ1-2
CASSPRAGNTGELFF 15 TRBV5-4 few TRBJ2-2
CASSQGSGSGQETQYF 16 TRBV14 few TRBJ2-5
CASSPPLSVEISNEQFF 17 TRBV7-3 few TRBJ2-1
CASSLAEGSSNQPQHF 16 TRBV7-2 NA TRBJ1-5
CASSVDRSLNTIYF 14 TRBV9 NA TRBJ1-3
CASSTLRGTQYF 12 TRBV28 few TRBJ2-3
CASSSPKRGGSYEQYF 16 TRBV6-6 NA TRBJ2-7
CAIGSPSYNEQFF 13 TRBV10-3 few TRBJ2-1
CASSLGSGRGPDTQYF 16 TRBV5-1 few TRBJ2-3
CASSLLFEGSSEQYF 15 TRBV28 NA TRBJ2-7
CASSPHSKETQYF 13 TRBV18 many TRBJ2-5
CASSLARAGSYNEQFF 16 TRBV7-9 NA TRBJ2-1
CASSLVPRETQYF 13 TRBV5-6 many TRBJ2-5
CSVVVAYEQYF 11 TRBV29-1 few TRBJ2-7
CASNRGGTDTQYF 13 TRBV28 few TRBJ2-3
CASSLNQGAGEAFF 14 TRBV11-3 few TRBJ1-1
CASSLDSAEKLFF 13 TRBV7-2 few TRBJ1-4
CASSGQGTSNQPQHF 15 TRBV2 few TRBJ1-5
CASNRLGETQYF 12 TRBV6-1 NA TRBJ2-5
CASSLGAGAVEKLFF 15 TRBV5-1 few TRBJ1-4
CASSLARRTGASYEQYF 17 TRBV5-1 few TRBJ2-7
CASIRVGTAHGYTF 14 TRBV2 NA TRBJ1-2
CASSPSGRYYEQYF 14 TRBV7-2 many TRBJ2-7
CASSLVGETQYF 12 TRBV5-1 few TRBJ2-5
CASSRPTGGRSEQYF 15 TRBV18 few TRBJ2-7